This TCR beta chain was obtained from a study of response to subunit inactivated influenza vaccine. Study-level findings and limits: Authors proposed each seasonal influenza vaccination draws in few new T cells.

For this clonotype: The antigen remains undetermined.

Between the trimmed V and J ends, which lost 0 bases and 6 bases, there was a span of 14 bases. CDR3 size: 15 residues. Germline assignment: CDR1 LGHNA and CDR2 YNFKEQ. Via MiXCR, TCRdb re-called the RT-PCR reads, giving one row per CDR3 protein. The sample has fewer than 700,000 distinct CDR3 sequences; 10% to 15% are singletons. The TCR was taken from a man aged 45-65 years who received an inactivated influenza vaccine. This chain joins TRBV4-2 and TRBJ1-2; D gene unclear. The sequencing here drew on PBMCs from blood, taken roughly 48 days after vaccination. Here the CDR3 reads CASSQDDQERNGYTF. The DNA for the CDR3 is TGTGCCAGCAGCCAAGATGATCAGGAACGAAATGGCTACACCTTC.